Below, one T cell receptor (beta chain) is given with its context. Sequencing used immunoSEQ multiplex PCR; TCRdb keeps in-frame clones, though not all of them. The sample lists more than 200,000 clones, about 88% seen once, with approximately 1.8% in the top ten. This record comes from a study of blood T cell repertoires in COVID-19. The V and J ends lost 4 bases and 4 bases respectively, with 15 bases between them. The CDR3 is 15 residues long. Germline loops: CDR1 SGHRS, CDR2 YFSETQ. Material for sequencing was peripheral blood. The sequence was collected from a man aged 65-85 years with acute or convalescent COVID-19. The rearrangement uses TRBV5-1 and TRBJ1-3; TRBD1 might be the D (5 bases). CDR3 loop: CASSPGPAGGNTIYF. The CDR3 DNA reads as TGCGCCAGCAGCCCCGGCCCGGCAGGGGGAAACACCATATATTTT.